This TCR beta chain comes out of a study of shared clonotypes between healthy human individuals. CD45RO-negative cells were positively selected for CCR7, leaving out terminally differentiated effector memory CD45RA+ cells. This clone is a singleton in its sample. Only in-frame clones appear in the TCRdb table, and some are missing; sequencing was by immunoSEQ multiplex PCR. Of roughly 810,000 clones listed, 96% are singletons. What was sequenced was naive CD8+ T cells sorted from blood. The receptor was isolated from a man aged 25 to 40 in good health.

CDR3 sequence reads: CASSPGHRDGYTF. CDR3 sequence (DNA): TGCGCCAGCAGCCCTGGACACCGCGATGGCTACACCTTC. This chain links TRBV5-1 with TRBJ1-2; D is possibly TRBD1 (5 bases). The V and J ends lost 4 bases and 6 bases respectively, with 13 bases between them. This CDR3 is built from 13 residues. Looked up from germline, CDR1 is SGHRS and CDR2 is YFSETQ.